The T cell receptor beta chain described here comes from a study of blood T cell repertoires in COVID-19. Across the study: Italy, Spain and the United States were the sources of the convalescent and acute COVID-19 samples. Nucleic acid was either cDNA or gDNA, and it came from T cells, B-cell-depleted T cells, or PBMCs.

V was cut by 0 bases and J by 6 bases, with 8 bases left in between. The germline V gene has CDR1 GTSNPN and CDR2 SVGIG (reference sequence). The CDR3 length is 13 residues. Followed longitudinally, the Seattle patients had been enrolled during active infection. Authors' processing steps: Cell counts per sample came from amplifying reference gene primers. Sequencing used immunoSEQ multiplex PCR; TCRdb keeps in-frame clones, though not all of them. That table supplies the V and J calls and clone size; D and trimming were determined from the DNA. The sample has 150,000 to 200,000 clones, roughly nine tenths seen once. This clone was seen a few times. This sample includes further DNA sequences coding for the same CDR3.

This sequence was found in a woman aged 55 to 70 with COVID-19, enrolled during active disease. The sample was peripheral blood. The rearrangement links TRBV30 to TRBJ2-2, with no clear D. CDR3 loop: CAWSVLEAGELFF. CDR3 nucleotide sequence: TGTGCCTGGAGTGTTTTAGAAGCCGGGGAGCTGTTTTTT.